Below are 25 T cell receptor beta chains sequenced from a single sample in a study of cytomegalovirus exposure and HLA in healthy donors. The data were produced by immunoSEQ multiplex PCR, yet TCRdb's version contains in-frame clones alone and is incomplete. The data contain fewer than 150,000 clones, about nine tenths of them singletons. Input material: PBMCs. These receptors all stem from a man aged 30 to 45 in good health and CMV-seronegative.

The rearrangement links TRBV29-1 to TRBJ1-4; no clear D. Germline V gene lookup returns CDR1 SQVTM and CDR2 ANQGSEA. This CDR3 spans 13 amino acids. Trimming cost V 1 base and J 5 bases, with 8 bases left between them. The CDR3: CSVEGGQNEKLFF. The CDR3 DNA reads as TGCAGCGTTGAAGGAGGGCAGAATGAAAAACTGTTTTTT.

V gene TRBV13 combines with J gene TRBJ1-5; 8 positions match TRBD1. The CDR3 length is 15 residues. V dropped 0 bases and J dropped 6; count of bases not matched to a gene: 4. Germline V gene data show CDR1 as PRHDT and CDR2 as FYEKMQ (reference sequence). The CDR3 sequence: CASSLGPGGGQPQHF. In DNA form, the CDR3 reads TGTGCCAGCAGCTTAGGACCAGGGGGCGGTCAGCCCCAGCATTTT.

This chain links TRBV20-1 with TRBJ1-4; no definite D call. With 5 bases removed from V and 7 bases from J, the gap between germline ends came to 8 bases. The germline V gene has CDR1 DFQATT and CDR2 SNEGSKA (reference sequence). The CDR3 contains 11 residues. The CDR3 nucleotides are TGCAGTGCTCACTCCGGTGAAAAACTGTTTTTT. Translation: CSAHSGEKLFF.

The V call is TRBV25-1, the J call TRBJ2-5; TRBD2 agrees at 10 bases. This CDR3 is 16 amino acids long. Trimming took 1 base from V and 4 from J; bases not matched to a gene: 6. CDR1 is MGHDK, CDR2 SYGVNS, per germline. CDR3 protein: CASSESSGSFRETQYF. The CDR3 DNA is TGTGCCAGCAGTGAATCTAGCGGGAGTTTTAGAGAGACCCAGTACTTC.

This clone showed up just a few times. The chain is built from TRBV15 and TRBJ2-7, with 7 bases that match TRBD2. Losses at the gene ends were 0 bases for V and 6 bases for J; bases not matched to a gene: 8. The CDR3 length is 15 residues. The germline V gene has CDR1 LNHNV and CDR2 YYDKDF (reference sequence). The CDR3 DNA is TGTGCCACCAGCAGAGAAAAGAGCGGGACCAGCGAGCAGTACTTC. It specifies CATSREKSGTSEQYF.

The CDR3 sequence: CASSAAGAGYEQYF. The DNA for the CDR3 is TGTGCCAGCAGCGCAGCGGGAGCCGGCTACGAGCAGTACTTC. The chain employs TRBV9 and TRBJ2-7; 8 bases match TRBD2. CDR3 length equals 14 residues. CDR1 and CDR2 from the germline V gene are SGDLS and YYNGEE. With V trimmed by 3 bases and J by 3 bases, 5 bases remained unmatched.

The J gene is TRBJ2-2, the V gene TRBV29-1; TRBD2 matches 16 bases. V trimming: 7 bases; J trimming: 7 bases; junction bases outside the gene matches: 9. The CDR3 sequence is 16 residues long. Germline CDR1 is SQVTM and CDR2 is ANQGSEA. CDR3 coding DNA: TGCAGCGCCCGTCCGGGACTAGCGGGAGGGGGCGGGGAGCTGTTTTTT. Translating it yields CSARPGLAGGGGELFF.

The chain uses TRBV29-1 and TRBJ1-4; unclear D gene. Germline values: CDR1 SQVTM, CDR2 ANQGSEA. The ends were cut back, 6 bases at V and 2 bases at J, with 19 bases in the middle. The CDR3 contains 16 residues. The CDR3 sequence: CSVSDQSGATNEKLFF. Here the CDR3 DNA reads TGCAGCGTATCCGACCAGTCTGGAGCGACTAATGAAAAACTGTTTTTT.

The chain couples TRBV29-1 to TRBJ2-3; maybe TRBD2 (5 bases). Per the germline V gene, CDR1 is SQVTM and CDR2 is ANQGSEA. The CDR3 contains 13 residues. V was pared by 4 bases and J by 5 bases, with 13 bases between. The CDR3 loop is CSVAKGEVDTQYF. DNA for the CDR3: TGCAGCGTTGCAAAGGGAGAGGTAGATACGCAGTATTTT.

V and J are TRBV11-1 and TRBJ2-3; 15 positions agree with TRBD2. V was clipped by 5 bases and J by 5 bases; unmatched bases: 5. There are 16 residues in the CDR3. CDR1 is SGHAT and CDR2 is FQDESV in the germline V gene (reference sequence). The DNA of the CDR3 is TGTGCCAGCAGCCTCGGACTAGCGGGAGGGGGAGATACGCAGTATTTT. As protein: CASSLGLAGGGDTQYF.

The chain has TRBV15 and TRBJ2-2, with 9 positions matching TRBD1. This CDR3 spans 16 amino acids. Trimming cost V 1 base and J 5 bases; bases outside gene matches: 5. The germline CDR1 and CDR2 sequences are LNHNV and YYDKDF (reference sequence). CDR3 nucleotides: TGTGCCACCAGCAGAGGGGACAGGGTTGTTACCGGGGAGCTGTTTTTT. Translating it yields CATSRGDRVVTGELFF. The complete variable domain, with remaining parts taken from reference TRBV15 and TRBJ2-2, reads DAMVIQNPRYQVTQFGKPVTLSCSQTLNHNVMYWYQQKSSQAPKLLFHYYDKDFNNEADTPDNFQSRRPNTSFCFLDIRSPGLGDTAMYLCATSRGDRVVTGELFFGEGSRLTVL.

The chain employs TRBV7-9 and TRBJ2-5; TRBD2 might be the D (5 bases). The CDR3 extends over 13 amino acids. V was clipped by 10 bases and J by 2 bases, with 14 bases between them. Germline assignment: CDR1 SEHNR and CDR2 FQNEAQ (reference sequence). The CDR3 coding sequence is TGTGCCACCCTAAGGCCGGGGCAAGAGACCCAGTACTTC. Translating it yields CATLRPGQETQYF.

This clone was seen a single time. The V and J genes are TRBV5-6 and TRBJ2-7; 7 bases map to TRBD2. V shed 2 bases and J 1 base; nucleotides not matched to a gene: 6. The CDR3 sequence is 15 residues long. Germline V lookup: CDR1 SGHDT, CDR2 YYEEEE. CDR3 region: CASSFGGSGSYEQYF. CDR3 nucleotides: TGTGCCAGCAGCTTCGGCGGGAGTGGTTCCTACGAGCAGTACTTC.

The rearrangement joins TRBV27 to TRBJ2-7; tentative D call: TRBD2 (6 bases). This CDR3 comprises 16 residues. Per germline, CDR1 MNHEY and CDR2 SMNVEV (reference sequence). The V end was cut by 0 bases, the J end by 0 bases, with 12 bases between. The CDR3 region has the DNA TGTGCCAGCAGTTTATCCTCCGACGGGAGCTCCTACGAGCAGTACTTC. Protein product: CASSLSSDGSSYEQYF.

This chain uses TRBV6-4 with TRBJ1-1, with a tentative D call TRBD1 (6 bases). The V gene's germline CDR1 is MRHNA and CDR2 SNTAGT. CDR3 length equals 13 residues. The V gene lost 7 bases and the J gene lost 6 bases, with 15 bases spanning the gap. Here the CDR3 DNA reads TGTGCCAGCATTATGGACAGCTCATCTGAAGCTTTCTTT. Protein product: CASIMDSSSEAFF.

The J gene is TRBJ2-5, the V gene TRBV7-3, with 7 positions matching TRBD1. The CDR3 is made up of 15 amino acids. Germline CDR1 and CDR2: SGHTA and FQGTGA. After removal of 4 bases from V and 5 bases from J, the junction contained 10 bases not matched to a gene. The DNA for the CDR3 is TGTGCCAGCAGCTGGGGACAGACATCACAGGAGACCCAGTACTTC. Translating it yields CASSWGQTSQETQYF.

The chain has TRBV5-3 and TRBJ2-7, with D tentatively TRBD2 (5 bases). TRBV5-3 is an ORF, with its function uncertain. V dropped 3 bases and J dropped 0 bases, with 10 bases sitting between them. This CDR3 is 14 amino acids long. In nucleotides, the CDR3 is TGTGCCAGAAGCTGGGCTCGGGGCTCCTACGAGCAGTACTTC. It yields the protein CARSWARGSYEQYF.

In its sample, this clone was seen once. The V call is TRBV6-5, the J call TRBJ1-2; 8 bases line up with TRBD1. The CDR3 spans 15 residues. After removal of 5 bases from V and 6 bases from J, the junction contained 11 bases not matched to a gene. The germline V gene encodes CDR1 MNHEY and CDR2 SVGAGI. CDR3 protein: CASSAGQVVPNGYTF. CDR3 sequence (DNA): TGTGCCAGCAGTGCGGGACAGGTTGTTCCTAATGGCTACACCTTC.

This rearrangement joins TRBV18 to TRBJ1-2, with 8 nucleotides matching TRBD1. CDR1 and CDR2 from the germline V gene are KGHSH and LQKENI. V shed 6 bases and J 0 bases; nucleotides not matched to a gene: 9. This CDR3 region has 16 residues. CDR3 bases: TGTGCCAGCTCTAGACAGGGGAGAGGGACTAACTATGGCTACACCTTC. Its protein product is CASSRQGRGTNYGYTF.

This sequence joins TRBV11-3 and TRBJ2-2, with a tentative D call TRBD1 (6 bases). The V end lost 3 bases, the J end lost 5 bases, and 13 bases lay between the germline ends. CDR1 and CDR2 (germline): SGHNT, YENEEA. The CDR3 sequence is 15 residues long. In DNA form, the CDR3 reads TGTGCCAGCAGCTTGTCAGGGGCCGGTACCGGGGAGCTGTTTTTT. Amino acids: CASSLSGAGTGELFF.

The DNA for the CDR3 is TGCAGCGTCTCGGACAGGGGGAACGGTGAGACCCAGTACTTC. Translated: CSVSDRGNGETQYF. The chain joins TRBV29-1 to TRBJ2-5, with 10 bases fitting TRBD1. The CDR3 is made up of 14 amino acids. Germline lookup yields CDR1 SQVTM and CDR2 ANQGSEA. Unmatched junction bases numbered 9, after V lost 6 bases and J lost 5 bases.

The chain links TRBV6-5 to TRBJ1-2; weak D call: TRBD1 (5 bases). Germline V gene lookup returns CDR1 MNHEY and CDR2 SVGAGI. Deletions cut 2 bases from V and 5 bases from J, with 9 bases between. The CDR3 contains 13 residues. This chain's CDR3 is CASSYETVYGYTF. Written as DNA, the CDR3 is TGTGCCAGCAGTTACGAGACAGTTTATGGCTACACCTTC.

This CDR3 is CASSIMGQPYEQYF. As DNA, the CDR3 is TGTGCCAGTAGTATTATGGGACAGCCCTACGAGCAGTACTTC. The genes are TRBV19 and TRBJ2-7; 7 bases are shared with TRBD1. The V segment lost 3 bases and the J segment 2 bases; nucleotides outside the gene matches: 4. Per germline, CDR1 LNHDA and CDR2 SQIVND (reference sequence). This CDR3 region has 14 residues.

The chain has TRBV16 and TRBJ1-5; 9 nucleotides match TRBD1. V shed 4 bases and J 6 bases; nucleotides not matched to a gene: 4. This CDR3 region has 14 residues. CDR1 KGHSY and CDR2 FQNENV come from the germline V gene. CDR3 amino acids: CASSRTGDSQPQHF. CDR3 DNA: TGTGCCAGCAGCCGGACAGGGGATAGTCAGCCCCAGCATTTT.

The chain is built from TRBV9 and TRBJ2-1; 7 bases fit TRBD2. CDR1 is SGDLS and CDR2 is YYNGEE in the germline V gene. The junction had 3 bases not matched to a gene; V was cut back by 0 bases and J by 3 bases. CDR3 size: 15 residues. The CDR3 DNA reads as TGTGCCAGCAGCGTAGATTCTAGCGGCTACAATGAGCAGTTCTTC. Encoded protein: CASSVDSSGYNEQFF.